This T cell receptor beta chain was captured by sequencing in a study of T cell responses to AZD1222 COVID-19 vaccine. Remarks on this clone: Its antigen is undetermined.

Profiling relied on immunoSEQ multiplex PCR, and the TCRdb table lists in-frame clones only, not all of them. The repertoire holds around 110,000 clones, with 88% as singletons. Broader study findings: Baseline antibody screening turned up just 6 or 7 seropositive AZD1222 recipients. Two AZD1222 administrations were followed by greater Spike-specific TCR breadth and depth.

The sequenced sample was peripheral blood, obtained on day 0 of AZD1222 vaccination. The TCR comes from an adult in good health.

For the CDR3, the DNA is TGTGCCAGCTACAGGGGGGGTTCTGGGGCCAACGTCCTGACTTTC. Its translation: CASYRGGSGANVLTF. The chain is built from TRBV6-5 and TRBJ2-6; D is perhaps TRBD1 (8 bases). The V and J ends lost 8 bases and 1 base respectively, with 12 bases between them. Germline V lookup: CDR1 MNHEY, CDR2 SVGAGI. The CDR3 extends over 15 amino acids.